This TCR beta chain was recorded in a study of cytotoxic CD8 clonotypes in ibrutinib-treated CLL. Looking at the study overall: Following treatment for a median around twelve months, range 6 to 36, response samples were then taken. General study points: Clonality, elevated at ibrutinib response, dropped back toward baseline at progression.

This clone was seen just once. Its antigen remains unidentified. The V gene lost 8 bases and the J gene lost 8 bases, with 18 bases spanning the gap. Looked up from germline, CDR1 is SNHLY and CDR2 is FYNNEI. The CDR3 runs 13 residues. Measured with immunoSEQ multiplex PCR; TCRdb has only the in-frame clones, and not every one. This sample carries approximately 130,000 clones, approximately 81% of them seen once, and the ten largest clones take 2.5% to 3.5%. The V gene is TRBV2, the J gene TRBJ1-1; D is ambiguous. The origin of this receptor is a human donor with chronic lymphocytic leukemia. The sequences come from PBMCs, collected after 24 months of ibrutinib treatment. The CDR3 protein is CASGQIGLGEAFF. The CDR3 DNA reads as TGTGCCAGCGGGCAGATAGGGTTGGGAGAAGCTTTCTTT.